One and the same sample provided the 5 T cell receptor beta chains below, sequenced in a study of shared clonotypes between healthy human individuals. Produced via immunoSEQ multiplex PCR; TCRdb's table is partial and in-frame only. The data show about 340,000 clones, around 70% seen once. The sequenced sample consisted of memory CD4+ T cells sorted from blood. This sample's subset: CD45RA-negative fraction. The receptors originated from a man under 40 in good health.

This chain connects TRBV7-2 to TRBJ2-1; TRBD1 agrees at 8 bases. The CDR3 runs to 15 residues. In germline, CDR1 is SGHTA, CDR2 FQGNSA. V gave up 4 bases and J gave up 0 bases; unmatched junction bases: 2. CDR3 residues: CASSSQGASYNEQFF. In DNA form, the CDR3 reads TGTGCCAGCAGCTCCCAGGGGGCCTCCTACAATGAGCAGTTCTTC. The entire variable domain, with the rest obtained from reference TRBV7-2 and TRBJ2-1, is as follows: GAGVSQSPSNKVTEKGKDVELRCDPISGHTALYWYRQSLGQGLEFLIYFQGNSAPDKSGLPSDRFSAERTGGSVSTLTIQRTQQEDSAVYLCASSSQGASYNEQFFGPGTRLTVL.

V and J are TRBV7-2 and TRBJ1-1; the D is unclear. Trimming removed 5 bases from V and 2 bases from J, with 6 bases in between. The CDR3 sequence is 12 residues long. Germline V gene lookup returns CDR1 SGHTA and CDR2 FQGNSA. CDR3 in amino acids: CASSQVNTEAFF. CDR3 bases: TGTGCCAGCAGCCAAGTTAACACTGAAGCTTTCTTT.

The rearrangement links TRBV27 to TRBJ2-7, with 7 bases fitting TRBD2. The length of the CDR3 is 17 residues. V shed 3 bases and J 2 bases; nucleotides not matched to a gene: 13. Germline V lookup: CDR1 MNHEY, CDR2 SMNVEV (reference sequence). As DNA, the CDR3 is TGTGCCAGCAGTTTGTTCGGGACTCGGGGAGGGACCTACGAGCAGTACTTC. Translation gives CASSLFGTRGGTYEQYF.

The CDR3 nucleotides read TGTGCCAGCAGCCCCGGGGACAGGACCTACGAGCAGTACTTC. This gives the protein CASSPGDRTYEQYF. The chain combines TRBV28 with TRBJ2-7; TRBD1 matches 8 bases. This CDR3 has 14 amino acids. Germline assignment: CDR1 MDHEN and CDR2 SYDVKM. J was trimmed by 2 bases and V by 6 bases; bases with no gene match: 6.

The V and J genes are TRBV7-9 and TRBJ2-7, with TRBD2 identical over 7 bases. With 5 bases clipped from V and 4 bases from J, the junction kept 5 bases outside the gene matches. The germline CDR1 and CDR2 sequences are SEHNR and FQNEAQ (reference sequence). The CDR3 is 13 amino acids. DNA for the CDR3: TGTGCCAGCAGCCTGGGACTACGGTACGAGCAGTACTTC. The encoded protein is CASSLGLRYEQYF.